The following is a T cell receptor beta chain sequence with its context. The CDR3 contains 14 residues. The V end was cut by 0 bases, the J end by 1 base, with 7 bases between. CDR1 and CDR2 (germline): SGDLS, YYNGEE. In the source study's methods: It was from reference gene primer amplification that nucleated cell counts were estimated. Sequencing used immunoSEQ multiplex PCR; TCRdb keeps in-frame clones, though not all of them. V, J and clone size derive from that table, while D and trimming were established from the DNA sequence. The repertoire includes 150,000 or so clones, around three quarters of them detected once, and roughly 1.5% sits in the top ten. These data come from a study of blood T cell repertoires in COVID-19. On the study more broadly: Samples representing acute and convalescent COVID-19 were sourced from the United States, Italy and Spain. Sample material is recorded as cDNA or gDNA derived from T cells, B-cell-depleted T cells, or PBMCs.

Sample: peripheral blood. The V gene is TRBV9, the J gene TRBJ2-5, with D unresolved. The receptor comes from a man older than 75 with acute or convalescent COVID-19. CDR3 in DNA: TGTGCCAGCAGCGTAGGCCCGGGCCAAGAGACCCAGTACTTC. Protein: CASSVGPGQETQYF.